This is a list of T cell receptor beta chains from one sample in a study of blood T cell repertoires in COVID-19. Generated by immunoSEQ multiplex PCR, the TCRdb table keeps only in-frame clones and is missing some. In the table there are roughly 81,000 clones, 91% of which are singletons. The sample consisted of peripheral blood. The receptors were gathered from a woman aged 45-65 years in a cohort sampled during active COVID-19. The conserved cysteine and the conserved F or W are not part of the CDR3 here. A D gene is named only where the DNA matches it firmly.

D | length | V | CDR3
- | 12 | TRBV7-3 | ASSSRINTGELF
TRBD1 | 12 | TRBV11-3 | ASSSRQGVNGYT
- | 12 | TRBV6-5 | ASSYDPDTGELF
- | 13 | TRBV28 | ASSLGPTGGNTIY
- | 14 | TRBV21-1 | ASSKYQGSSTDTQY
- | 11 | TRBV2 | ASSENQGLEAF
TRBD2 | 12 | TRBV7-2 | ASSPRGGVETQY
- | 11 | TRBV6-5 | ASRMTVNTEAF
- | 11 | TRBV3-1/TRBV3-2 | ASSQRETDTQY
- | 13 | TRBV3-1/TRBV3-2 | ASSQARGANNEQF
TRBD1 | 13 | TRBV6-5 | ATQDRDRLQETQY
TRBD1 | 13 | TRBV5-1 | ASSSGQGAPYEQY
TRBD1 | 13 | TRBV10-3 | ASGGSTGSTDTQY
TRBD1 | 11 | TRBV12-3/TRBV12-4 | ASRQGGNTEAF
TRBD1 | 13 | TRBV2 | ASSERTGRFTEAF
- | 13 | TRBV4-1 | ASSQVGGFNYGYT
- | 12 | TRBV19 | ASSRLGSTDTQY
- | 12 | TRBV27 | ASSTLSSGNTIY
TRBD2 | 12 | TRBV7-9 | ASSSGLAHNEQF
TRBD2 | 12 | TRBV11-2 | ASSLVWGGETQY
TRBD1 | 16 | TRBV27 | ASSFLPPRQGSSYEQY
- | 13 | TRBV3-1/TRBV3-2 | ASSHARQFYNEQF
TRBD1 | 12 | TRBV11-2 | ASNPGGSKNIQY
- | 12 | TRBV4-2 | ASSRGGYNNEQF
- | 12 | TRBV27 | ASSLTGFNQPQH
TRBD2 | 13 | TRBV29-1 | SVDSPSGSRETQY
TRBD1 | 13 | TRBV28 | ASSSPGDSGEKLF
TRBD1 | 13 | TRBV7-6 | ASSLGPDRGAEAF
- | 13 | TRBV19 | ASSTVDSLNYGYT
TRBD2 | 14 | TRBV4-1 | ASSPNPGGPTDTQY
TRBD1 | 13 | TRBV9 | ASSVTPGQGFEQF
TRBD1 | 13 | TRBV30 | AYRPWTGSDSPLH
TRBD2 | 17 | TRBV11-3 | ASSYQGLAGGHRYNEQF
- | 10 | TRBV13 | ASSSSGTTDT
- | 13 | TRBV7-2 | ASSLGRLLSLFAF
- | 13 | TRBV5-1 | ASSTQAGSLYEQY
TRBD2 | 13 | TRBV10-1 | ASTPGTSGEYEQY
TRBD1 | 13 | TRBV3-1/TRBV3-2 | ASSPRRQGSGELF
- | 14 | TRBV18 | ASSLRLLSSGNTIY
TRBD1 | 14 | TRBV19 | ASSIIGTGENTEAF
- | 13 | TRBV5-1 | ASSADRAGENIQY
TRBD1 | 12 | TRBV5-1 | ASSSGQETYGYT